Many counts were recorded for the clone carrying this T cell receptor beta chain. What it binds is unknown. This entry is derived from a study of human T cells and chemical hapten exposure. In the study overall: Patch tests put 0.01% DPC on the upper back, and the results were checked at 6 days. Study conclusions and caveats: The formation of large CDR3 similarity clusters by expanded TCRs significantly exceeded that of controls. Alopecia affected the donors, so their immune response may differ from healthy people's.

MiXCR was run by TCRdb on the RACE reads, yielding one entry per CDR3 protein. In the table there are 110,000 to 150,000 distinct CDR3 sequences, about an eighth of which are singletons. Trimming shortened V by 6 bases and J by 4 bases, and 12 bases separated the two germline ends. The germline V gene encodes CDR1 SQVTM and CDR2 ANQGSEA. This CDR3 contains 13 residues. Time point of the sample: patch test 2, 6 weeks after DPC sensitization. The treatment here: therapeutic diphenylcyclopropenone sensitization with weekly scalp DPC. Total RNA was extracted from unfractionated whole blood. The chain recombines TRBV29-1 with TRBJ2-2; TRBD2 might be the D (5 bases). Sequencing was performed on whole blood, taken in connection with sensitization to the hapten diphenylcyclopropenone (DPC). The clonotype comes from a woman between 50 and 59 years old with alopecia areata. Some clones in this sample may be carry-over from other donors' samples. DNA of the CDR3: TGCAGCGTAAACCGGGGTTCCACCGGGGAGCTGTTTTTT. Amino acids: CSVNRGSTGELFF.